Shown below are 17 T cell receptor beta chains from a single sample sequenced in a study of T cells in Graves' hyperthyroidism and ophthalmopathy. Amplified TCR beta CDR3 regions came from RNA transcripts. Initially, a first-round RT-PCR of the TCR CDR3 employed the HTBI primer set. TCRdb re-derived calls from the multiplex PCR reads in MiXCR, one entry per CDR3 protein. The sample contains over 700,000 distinct CDR3 sequences, around 38% of which appear only once. The sample was blood. These receptors all stem from a man aged 18 to 29 with Graves' hyperthyroidism.

This clonotype was found many times. This rearrangement joins TRBV2 to TRBJ1-6, with D tentatively TRBD1 (5 bases). V was clipped by 6 bases and J by 6 bases, with 9 bases between them. Germline CDR1 and CDR2: SNHLY and FYNNEI. The CDR3 sequence is 13 residues long. CDR3 coding DNA: TGTGCCAGCAGACAGGAGATTAATTCACCCCTCCACTTT. Translated, it gives CASRQEINSPLHF.

For the CDR3, the DNA is TGTGCCACCAGCACCCAGACCCAGTACTTC. It translates to CATSTQTQYF. The rearrangement links TRBV15 to TRBJ2-5; D not resolved. Trimming left V 4 bases short and J 6 bases short, with 3 bases between. The CDR3 is 10 residues long. Germline loops: CDR1 LNHNV, CDR2 YYDKDF (reference sequence). The full variable domain, with the rest looked up from reference TRBV15 and TRBJ2-5, is DAMVIQNPRYQVTQFGKPVTLSCSQTLNHNVMYWYQQKSSQAPKLLFHYYDKDFNNEADTPDNFQSRRPNTSFCFLDIRSPGLGDTAMYLCATSTQTQYFGPGTRLLVL.

The chain uses TRBV9 and TRBJ1-1; D is undetermined. This CDR3 is 12 amino acids long. CDR1 is SGDLS and CDR2 is YYNGEE in the germline V gene. V was clipped by 5 bases and J by 7 bases, with 12 bases between them. The CDR3 DNA follows: TGTGCCAGCAGTTCAATGGGGAGTGAAGCTTTCTTT. It specifies CASSSMGSEAFF.

V and J are TRBV7-6 and TRBJ2-5; 8 nucleotides match TRBD2. V gave up 5 bases and J gave up 3 bases; unmatched junction bases: 11. Germline CDR1 SGHVS, CDR2 FNYEAQ. The CDR3 spans 16 residues. DNA for the CDR3: TGTGCCAGCAGCCCCCGGGGTAGCGGGGCAGAAGAGACCCAGTACTTC. Amino acids: CASSPRGSGAEETQYF. Full variable domain (missing parts from reference TRBV7-6 and TRBJ2-5): GAGVSQSPRYKVTKRGQDVALRCDPISGHVSLYWYRQALGQGPEFLTYFNYEAQQDKSGLPNDRFSAERPEGSISTLTIQRTEQRDSAMYRCASSPRGSGAEETQYFGPGTRLLVL.

The chain couples TRBV27 to TRBJ1-5; no firm D call. Germline assignment: CDR1 MNHEY and CDR2 SMNVEV (reference sequence). V lost 4 bases and J 7 bases, leaving 11 bases between the germline ends. This CDR3 has 13 amino acids. Here the CDR3 DNA reads TGTGCCAGCAGTTACAAACATTTCCAGCCCCAGCATTTT. Protein product: CASSYKHFQPQHF.

The J gene is TRBJ1-5, the V gene TRBV9; D gene unclear. Trimming cost V 2 bases and J 1 base, with 16 bases left between them. This CDR3 has 17 amino acids. In germline, CDR1 is SGDLS, CDR2 YYNGEE. Written as DNA, the CDR3 is TGTGCCAGCAGCGTCCAGAGTCCCCCGGGAAGCAATCAGCCCCAGCATTTT. It yields the protein CASSVQSPPGSNQPQHF.

A word on this clonotype: A read error may account for a junction end that differs from germline. The CDR3: CASSYSDRPGLHF. DNA for the CDR3: TGTGCCAGCAGTTACTCGGACAGGCCCGGGTTACACTTC. This rearrangement joins TRBV7-8 to TRBJ2-7; TRBD1 matches at 7 bases. Germline lookup yields CDR1 SGHVS and CDR2 FQNEAQ. The CDR3 has 13 amino acids.

This chain connects TRBV9 to TRBJ2-5; D might be TRBD2 (5 bases). CDR1 is SGDLS and CDR2 is YYNGEE in the germline V gene. The germline V and J ends were trimmed by 3 bases and 4 bases, with 16 bases remaining between them. This CDR3 contains 15 residues. The CDR3 region is CASSAPTGMGETQYF. Here the CDR3 DNA reads TGTGCCAGCAGCGCCCCCACGGGGATGGGAGAGACCCAGTACTTC.

V usage is TRBV7-8 and J usage is TRBJ2-2, with TRBD2 identical over 13 bases. The V segment lost 0 bases and the J segment 5 bases; nucleotides outside the gene matches: 3. Germline CDR1 reads SGHVS; CDR2 reads FQNEAQ. This CDR3 region has 17 residues. CDR3 coding DNA: TGTGCCAGCAGCTTAGCTGAGGGACTAGCGGGGACCGGGGAGCTGTTTTTT. It encodes CASSLAEGLAGTGELFF.

J is TRBJ1-5 and V is TRBV10-3; a weak D match, TRBD1 (6 bases). There are 16 residues in the CDR3. Germline V gene data show CDR1 as ENHRY and CDR2 as SYGVKD. Deletions cut 5 bases from V and 0 bases from J, with 14 bases between. The CDR3 here is CAISSGAGDSNQPQHF. CDR3 nucleotides: TGTGCCATCAGTTCGGGGGCCGGGGATAGCAATCAGCCCCAGCATTTT.

On this clonotype: A much larger clone is a single base away; this may be a read error. Because it lacks the conserved phenylalanine or tryptophan at the end, this CDR3 is likely a read error. This chain joins TRBV25-1 and TRBJ1-2, with 8 bases matching TRBD1. The CDR3 totals 11 residues. The ends lost 8 bases at V and 7 bases at J; junction bases unmatched: 3. Germline-derived CDR1 and CDR2 are MGHDK and SYGVNS. CDR3 loop: CASGQGGGYTL. The CDR3 bases are TGTGCCAGCGGACAGGGTGGTGGCTACACCCTC.

For this clonotype: The junction does not match germline at one end; this may be a read error. The genes are TRBV12-3 or TRBV12-4 and TRBJ2-7; 7 nucleotides agree with TRBD2. The CDR3 runs to 14 residues. The CDR3 DNA reads as TGTGCTAGTGGTTTCGGGACTATACCCTACGAACAGTACTTC. This gives the protein CASGFGTIPYEQYF.

This chain uses TRBV7-9 with TRBJ2-7; D is unresolved. This CDR3 is built from 11 residues. Germline CDR1 is SEHNR and CDR2 is FQNEAQ (reference sequence). The germline V and J ends were trimmed by 7 bases and 5 bases, with 9 bases remaining between them. The CDR3: CASITNNEQYF. Here the CDR3 DNA reads TGTGCCAGCATTACCAACAACGAGCAGTACTTC.

This clonotype has just one count. The junction differs from germline at one of its ends, possibly a read error. The chain uses TRBV2 and TRBJ2-7; weak D call: TRBD2 (5 bases). Germline CDR1 and CDR2: SNHLY and FYNNEI. This CDR3 contains 15 residues. The CDR3 spells CASIQPMQRRNEQYF. DNA of the CDR3: TGCGCCAGCATCCAACCCATGCAGAGGAGGAACGAGCAGTACTTC.

This clonotype was observed a handful of times. The chain is built from TRBV5-1 and TRBJ2-3; D gene ambiguous. This CDR3 is 12 amino acids long. CDR1 SGHRS and CDR2 YFSETQ come from the germline V gene. V shed 4 bases and J shed 6 bases, with 9 bases lying between them. The DNA of the CDR3 is TGCGCCAGCAGCCAAGGGATGGATACGCAGTATTTT. It yields the protein CASSQGMDTQYF.

The sample holds many counts of this clonotype. The chain employs TRBV20-1 and TRBJ2-7; 9 bases fit TRBD2. V was clipped by 1 base and J by 7 bases; unmatched bases: 5. The length of the CDR3 is 13 residues. The germline V gene encodes CDR1 DFQATT and CDR2 SNEGSKA (reference sequence). This chain's CDR3 is CSARAETSGEQYF. The CDR3, as DNA: TGCAGTGCTAGAGCCGAGACTAGCGGTGAGCAGTACTTC.

J is TRBJ2-7 and V is TRBV18; 7 positions agree with TRBD1. The CDR3 sequence is 14 residues long. Germline trimming cut 1 base from V and 3 bases from J; bases unmatched to any gene: 3. Germline V gene lookup returns CDR1 KGHSH and CDR2 LQKENI. Here the CDR3 DNA reads TGTGCCAGCTCACCACAGACAGGGCACTACGAGCAGTACTTC. Translated, it gives CASSPQTGHYEQYF.